The 26 T cell receptor beta chains given below trace back to one sample, sequenced in a study of molecular identifiers for immune sequencing clone quantification. In TCRdb, the PCR reads were re-called with MiXCR into one record per CDR3 protein. The sample has 97,000 or so distinct CDR3 sequences; 30% to 45% are singletons. The sequenced sample consisted of naive CD8+ T cells from blood, with Jurkat cell RNA spiked in. Subset here: FACS-sorted CD8+CD4-CCR7+CD45RA+ naive T cells. Receptors originate from a human donor in good health. Some libraries in this study had Jurkat cell RNA spiked in.

The gene calls are TRBV11-2 and TRBJ2-1, with 9 bases identical to TRBD2. After removal of 2 bases from V and 6 bases from J, the junction contained 5 bases not matched to a gene. CDR1 is SGHAT and CDR2 is FQNNGV in the germline V gene. The CDR3 totals 15 residues. The CDR3 DNA sequence: TGTGCCAGCAGCTTAAATCTAGCGGGAAGCAATGAGCAGTTCTTC. It codes for CASSLNLAGSNEQFF.

This clonotype has just a few counts. The chain combines TRBV7-9 with TRBJ2-4; D is ambiguous. Germline lookup yields CDR1 SEHNR and CDR2 FQNEAQ (reference sequence). Trimming removed 7 bases at V and 1 base at J, with 17 bases between. There are 16 residues in the CDR3. The CDR3 DNA reads TGTGCCAGCAACCCAGGATGGAAAGTCGCCAAAAACATTCAGTACTTC. This codes for CASNPGWKVAKNIQYF. Complete variable domain (other parts from reference TRBV7-9 and TRBJ2-4): DTGVSQNPRHKITKRGQNVTFRCDPISEHNRLYWYRQTLGQGPEFLTYFQNEAQLEKSRLLSDRFSAERPKGSFSTLEIQRTEQGDSAMYLCASNPGWKVAKNIQYFGAGTRLSVL.

A remark on this clonotype: One base away lies a much larger clone, so this may be a sequencing read error. The V and J genes are TRBV7-8 and TRBJ2-5, with no clear D. Trimming took 5 bases from V and 2 from J, leaving 12 bases between them. The germline V gene has CDR1 SGHVS and CDR2 FQNEAQ. This CDR3 has 14 amino acids. The CDR3 sequence is CASSPATIQETQYF. As DNA, the CDR3 is TGTGCCAGCAGCCCTGCTACCATTCAAGAGACCCAGTACTTC.

This clonotype was seen a few times. The DNA for the CDR3 is TGTGCCAGCAGCGAGCAGGGGGCGCCCGCTAATGAAAAACTGTTTTTT. Translated, it gives CASSEQGAPANEKLFF. The chain is built from TRBV9 and TRBJ1-4, with 8 nucleotides matching TRBD1. The V gene's germline CDR1 is SGDLS and CDR2 YYNGEE. The CDR3 has 16 residues. V trimming: 3 bases; J trimming: 3 bases; junction bases outside the gene matches: 7.

This clonotype was detected ten times or more. J is TRBJ2-7 and V is TRBV7-6, with 7 bases that match TRBD2. The CDR3 is 14 amino acids. Trimming at V came to 2 bases and at J to 4 bases, leaving 5 bases not matched to a gene. Germline lookup yields CDR1 SGHVS and CDR2 FNYEAQ. The CDR3 coding sequence is TGTGCCAGCAGCTTAACTTTGGGGGGGTACGAGCAGTACTTC. It is translated as CASSLTLGGYEQYF.

V usage is TRBV9 and J usage is TRBJ2-1; D unclear. The CDR3 covers 12 residues. With 4 bases removed from V and 6 bases from J, the gap between germline ends came to 8 bases. Germline assignment: CDR1 SGDLS and CDR2 YYNGEE. This chain's CDR3 is CASSPFGNEQFF. CDR3 bases: TGTGCCAGCAGCCCCTTCGGCAATGAGCAGTTCTTC.

This clonotype was recorded a few times. The rearrangement uses TRBV4-1 and TRBJ2-5; D is perhaps TRBD2 (6 bases). Looked up from germline, CDR1 is MGHRA and CDR2 is YSYEKL. The V and J ends lost 3 bases and 11 bases respectively, with 13 bases between them. This CDR3 has 12 residues. In nucleotides, the CDR3 is TGCGCCAGCAGCCATCGCTCAGGGACTCAGTACTTC. It translates to CASSHRSGTQYF.

The chain has TRBV12-3 or TRBV12-4 and TRBJ2-7, with D tentatively TRBD2 (6 bases). The CDR3 is 14 residues long. Trimming shortened V by 3 bases and J by 6 bases, and 15 bases separated the two germline ends. This CDR3 is CASSFAVAGGEQYF. The CDR3 nucleotides are TGTGCCAGCAGTTTCGCCGTGGCCGGGGGCGAGCAGTACTTC.

There are many counts of this clonotype. The chain has TRBV7-6 and TRBJ2-3; TRBD2 matches at 8 bases. This CDR3 is built from 15 residues. Germline V gene data show CDR1 as SGHVS and CDR2 as FNYEAQ. Trimming at V came to 2 bases and at J to 3 bases, leaving 4 bases not matched to a gene. In DNA form, the CDR3 reads TGTGCCAGCAGCTTACCAGCGGGAGTAACAGATACGCAGTATTTT. The encoded protein is CASSLPAGVTDTQYF.

This sequence joins TRBV28 and TRBJ2-7; D is unclear. Deletions cut 6 bases from V and 2 bases from J, with 14 bases between. CDR3 length: 14 residues. Germline V gives CDR1 MDHEN, CDR2 SYDVKM. The DNA of the CDR3 is TGTGCCAGCAGACCCATCGGGCTAGCCTACGAGCAGTACTTC. It is translated as CASRPIGLAYEQYF.

The chain uses TRBV27 and TRBJ2-3; no reliable D call. V lost 3 bases, J lost 6 bases, and 10 bases lay in between. Per germline, CDR1 MNHEY and CDR2 SMNVEV (reference sequence). The CDR3 spans 13 residues. CDR3 amino acids: CASSFGIPDTQYF. In DNA form, the CDR3 reads TGTGCCAGCAGTTTTGGTATTCCGGATACGCAGTATTTT.

In this sample, this clonotype turned up a few times. This chain joins TRBV11-2 and TRBJ2-1, with TRBD2 identical over 8 bases. V gave up 1 base and J gave up 2 bases; unmatched junction bases: 7. The CDR3 totals 17 residues. The germline V gene encodes CDR1 SGHAT and CDR2 FQNNGV. The CDR3, as DNA: TGTGCCAGCAGCTTAGTGGAGGCGGGAGGCCCCTACAATGAGCAGTTCTTC. This gives the protein CASSLVEAGGPYNEQFF. The whole variable domain, filled in from reference TRBV11-2 and TRBJ2-1, reads EAGVAQSPRYKIIEKRQSVAFWCNPISGHATLYWYQQILGQGPKLLIQFQNNGVVDDSQLPKDRFSAERLKGVDSTLKIQPAKLEDSAVYLCASSLVEAGGPYNEQFFGPGTRLTVL.

The gene calls are TRBV6-6 and TRBJ2-7; 8 nucleotides align to TRBD2. The CDR3 is 13 amino acids. V lost 5 bases, J lost 5 bases, and 5 bases stayed unmatched. CDR1 is MNHNY, CDR2 SVGAGI, per germline (reference sequence). Here the CDR3 reads CASSSGSENEQYF. CDR3 sequence (DNA): TGTGCCAGCAGTAGCGGGAGCGAGAACGAGCAGTACTTC.

The gene calls are TRBV20-1 and TRBJ2-3, with 11 bases identical to TRBD2. Unmatched junction bases numbered 13, after V lost 3 bases and J lost 2 bases. The CDR3 consists of 18 residues. The germline CDR1 and CDR2 sequences are DFQATT and SNEGSKA (reference sequence). The CDR3 here is CSASEAGLADYSTDTQYF. The DNA of the CDR3 is TGCAGTGCTAGCGAGGCGGGACTAGCGGACTACTCCACAGATACGCAGTATTTT.

This clonotype has a count of ten or more. J is TRBJ1-4 and V is TRBV28, with D maybe TRBD1 (6 bases). The CDR3 extends over 14 amino acids. The V gene lost 7 bases and the J gene lost 8 bases, with 17 bases spanning the gap. The germline gives CDR1 MDHEN, CDR2 SYDVKM. The CDR3 spells CASTGQITREKLFF. The CDR3 nucleotides read TGTGCCAGCACCGGACAGATTACAAGGGAAAAACTGTTTTTT. Complete variable domain (other parts from reference TRBV28 and TRBJ1-4): DVKVTQSSRYLVKRTGEKVFLECVQDMDHENMFWYRQDPGLGLRLIYFSYDVKMKEKGDIPEGYSVSREKKERFSLILESASTNQTSMYLCASTGQITREKLFFGSGTQLSVL.

The V call is TRBV7-2, the J call TRBJ1-6; tentatively, D is TRBD1 (6 bases). The germline V and J ends were trimmed by 5 bases and 13 bases, with 15 bases remaining between them. This CDR3 spans 13 amino acids. In germline, CDR1 is SGHTA, CDR2 FQGNSA. The DNA for the CDR3 is TGTGCCAGCAGCATCCACCCGGGGGCGCCCCTCCACTTT. Protein product: CASSIHPGAPLHF.

In this sample, this clonotype turned up a few times. V is TRBV4-3 and J is TRBJ2-3; 10 nucleotides match TRBD2. Losses at the gene ends were 3 bases for V and 6 bases for J; bases not matched to a gene: 6. CDR1 and CDR2 from the germline V gene are LGHNA and YSLEER. The CDR3 sequence is 15 residues long. In DNA, the CDR3 is TGCGCCAGCAGCCAGGCCGGGACTAGCGTGGATACGCAGTATTTT. Translation: CASSQAGTSVDTQYF.

This clonotype was seen only a few times. J is TRBJ2-2 and V is TRBV7-9, with a weak D call TRBD2 (6 bases). The V end was cut by 3 bases, the J end by 4 bases, with 9 bases between. The germline V gene has CDR1 SEHNR and CDR2 FQNEAQ (reference sequence). This CDR3 comprises 14 residues. The CDR3 is CASSFRESTGELFF. The CDR3 nucleotides are TGTGCCAGCAGCTTCCGGGAGTCCACCGGGGAGCTGTTTTTT. Using reference TRBV7-9 and TRBJ2-2 for the parts outside the CDR3, the full variable domain is DTGVSQNPRHKITKRGQNVTFRCDPISEHNRLYWYRQTLGQGPEFLTYFQNEAQLEKSRLLSDRFSAERPKGSFSTLEIQRTEQGDSAMYLCASSFRESTGELFFGEGSRLTVL.

The chain joins TRBV7-2 to TRBJ2-7, with D hard to call. Germline loops: CDR1 SGHTA, CDR2 FQGNSA. The CDR3 runs 13 residues. Trimming shortened V by 1 base and J by 7 bases, and 11 bases separated the two germline ends. CDR3 region: CASSLVTPREQYF. Here the CDR3 DNA reads TGTGCCAGCAGCTTAGTAACTCCTCGGGAGCAGTACTTC.

This chain connects TRBV9 to TRBJ2-2; D is unresolved. This CDR3 is built from 14 residues. Per germline, CDR1 SGDLS and CDR2 YYNGEE. V gave up 5 bases and J gave up 0 bases, with 8 bases separating them. This CDR3 reads CASRGCTNTGELFF. The CDR3 region has the DNA TGTGCCAGCAGAGGCTGTACGAACACCGGGGAGCTGTTTTTT.

The chain employs TRBV28 and TRBJ2-5, with D unresolved. The CDR3 loop spans 14 amino acids. The germline V and J ends were trimmed by 6 bases and 1 base, with 12 bases remaining between them. The germline V gene encodes CDR1 MDHEN and CDR2 SYDVKM. CDR3 region: CASSRLLPQETQYF. In DNA form, the CDR3 reads TGTGCCAGCAGCCGCCTCCTGCCCCAAGAGACCCAGTACTTC.

This chain joins TRBV7-2 and TRBJ1-1, with a weak D call TRBD1 (5 bases). CDR1 and CDR2 from the germline V gene are SGHTA and FQGNSA. Trimming cost V 5 bases and J 1 base, with 14 bases left between them. The CDR3 length is 15 residues. The chain's CDR3 is CASSAMDIWNTEAFF. The CDR3 DNA reads as TGTGCCAGCAGCGCAATGGACATTTGGAACACTGAAGCTTTCTTT.

This clonotype was picked up many times. The chain joins TRBV7-9 to TRBJ2-5; 9 bases are shared with TRBD2. Germline CDR1 and CDR2: SEHNR and FQNEAQ (reference sequence). Trimming cost V 5 bases and J 3 bases; bases outside gene matches: 13. CDR3 size: 17 residues. CDR3 residues: CASSRPLAGISKETQYF. In nucleotides, the CDR3 is TGTGCCAGCAGCCGCCCGCTAGCGGGAATCTCTAAAGAGACCCAGTACTTC.

The table lists this clonotype with a count of one. A read error may produce the germline difference seen at one junction end. The chain joins TRBV3-1 to TRBJ2-3, with D hard to call. CDR1 and CDR2 (germline): LGHDT, YNNKEL (reference sequence). The CDR3 is 16 residues long. CDR3 bases: TGTGGCAGCAGCCAAGGGCAGTTACACGGTCTTCCGACGCAGTATTTT. It specifies CGSSQGQLHGLPTQYF.

The chain links TRBV6-1 to TRBJ2-3, with no clear D. This CDR3 is 14 amino acids long. CDR1 MNHNS and CDR2 SASEGT come from the germline V gene. Trimming cost V 5 bases and J 1 base, with 10 bases left between them. In nucleotides, the CDR3 is TGTGCCAGCAGTTCACTACCGGGCACAGATACGCAGTATTTT. Residues: CASSSLPGTDTQYF.

This clonotype was found once. One end of the junction does not line up with germline, which may come from a read error. The chain recombines TRBV29-1 with TRBJ2-2; 10 positions match TRBD1. The CDR3 extends over 13 amino acids. In germline, CDR1 is SQVTM, CDR2 ANQGSEA. The CDR3 region has the DNA TGCAGCGTTTTGGGACAGGGGTCCGGGGAGCTGTATTTT. It codes for CSVLGQGSGELYF.